This T cell receptor beta chain was found in a study of CD8 T cells in ankylosing spondylitis (dated by TCRdb to about 2017). Turning to the overall study: To find TCR variants linked to disease, the study profiled T cell receptor beta repertoires in ankylosing spondylitis patients and healthy donors. In total, the full study cohort was made up of about 110 healthy donors and approximately 24 ankylosing spondylitis patients. Peripheral blood was sampled, and synovial fluid was additionally collected from ankylosing spondylitis patients.

The CDR3 holds 14 amino acids from the cysteine to the phenylalanine. The DNA shown is the 42-base CDR3, in frame from base 1. V is clipped by 3 bases and J by 4 bases, and the sequence between their germline boundaries is 12 bases long. Based on the germline V gene, the CDR1 and CDR2 sequences are KGHSH and LQKENI. The run used an Illumina HiSeq 2500. TCR beta libraries were prepared by quantitative 5'-RACE with molecular barcodes. The authors processed their data as follows. A new computational method based on a probabilistic model of VDJ rearrangement was used to identify disease-linked TCR variants. TCRdb reprocessed the public reads (quality trimming at Q25 with fastp, clone calling with MiXCR) and kept in-frame beta chains. Here each entry gathers all rows of one CDR3 protein and keeps the most common genes and DNA. TCRdb's processing, not the authors', yielded these V and J calls. The sample table records 700,000 to 850,000 distinct CDR3 sequences; 10% to 15% of these occur just once. The ten top clones hold less than 0.65% of the sample.

Many counts were recorded for this clonotype. It lacks a known antigen. No qualities accompany the bases; no much larger clone lies one base away. Broader findings and caveats from the paper: Some motif variants had previously been reported in the synovial fluid and blood of reactive arthritis patients, which suggests shared mechanisms of disease initiation. The disease-linked clones were reported to be significantly enriched in matched synovial fluid samples from ankylosing spondylitis patients. A TCR beta motif made up of several highly homologous amino acid variants appeared to be characteristic of blood from ankylosing spondylitis patients. A CD8+ phenotype was shown by the disease-linked clones, which were found at relatively low frequencies in peripheral blood.

The sample consisted of blood, either unsorted or a sorted T cell fraction (not recorded which). The clonotype comes from a male donor with ankylosing spondylitis. This receptor chain uses TRBV18 and TRBJ1-1, with the D gene too uncertain to name. The CDR3 has the sequence CASSPGFLGTEAFF. The nucleotide sequence is given as TGTGCCAGCTCACCGGGATTTTTGGGCACTGAAGCTTTCTTT.